Included here is one T cell receptor beta chain sequence, with context. The data were obtained in a study of technical replicates of blood from a few donors. The protocol was immunoSEQ multiplex PCR, while the TCRdb copy is restricted to in-frame clones and leaves out a portion. The sample holds roughly 64,000 clones; approximately 86% are singletons and the top ten take about 5.4%. This CDR3 has 14 amino acids. Trimming removed 3 bases from V and 5 bases from J, with 13 bases in between. Germline V gives CDR1 MGHRA, CDR2 YSYEKL. The origin of this receptor is a human donor in good health. Some clones in this sample may be carry-over from other donors' samples. What was sequenced was PBMCs. V gene TRBV4-1 combines with J gene TRBJ2-5; D is possibly TRBD1 (5 bases). Here the CDR3 DNA reads TGCGCCAGCAGCCACCTAGGGTGGGGCGAGACCCAGTACTTC. This sequence encodes CASSHLGWGETQYF.